This TCR beta chain was profiled in a study of read filtering for tumor transcriptome and immune sequencing (TCRdb year 2020). Broadly, across the study: The cohort was composed of 17 male and some 13 female patients, with a mean age of approximately 62 years and an age range of roughly 40 to 90. By revised international staging, about 8 patients were R-ISS I, under 20 were R-ISS II and about 7 were R-ISS III. Whole-transcriptome libraries were prepared with the TruSeq RNA Access Library Prep Kit after DNase treatment. TCR-region mapped reads per sample ranged from about 3.5 to 11 million with IR-seq versus only about 85 to 1,300 with RNA-seq. Using the same bone marrow samples, the study compared TCR repertoires obtained by targeted immune repertoire sequencing with those obtained by bulk whole-transcriptome sequencing. One main goal was a read-filtering strategy for immune repertoire data, in particular deciding whether clonotypes backed by only one read should be removed. Study-level results and caveats: Compared with RNA-seq, IR-seq captured clonotypes at much greater depth and more reliably, and a smaller IR-seq throughput was enough to identify most of the shared clonotypes. In IR-seq, single-read clonotypes were roughly 82% of clonotypes but approximately 3.2% of total reads; in RNA-seq they were roughly 73% of clonotypes and about 40% of reads. The sorted CD138-negative fraction was a mixed bone marrow immune population, not purified T cells. The correlation between IR-seq and RNA-seq shared clonotype proportions rose when single-read clonotypes were removed.

Bone marrow was sampled from every patient at the time of active disease. Ficoll-Hypaque density gradient centrifugation was used to isolate bone marrow mononuclear cells. To remove myeloma plasma cells, the cells were labeled with CD138 magnetic microbeads on a MACS separator, and CD138-negative cells were then collected by negative selection. The purity of the isolated cells was checked by flow cytometry with CD138 antibodies on an Attune NxT. Total RNA was extracted with TRIzol reagent and quantified with a NanoDrop spectrophotometer. For each patient, paired RNA-seq and IR-seq were run on the CD138-negative bone marrow sample from that patient. In this sample, this clonotype turned up a few times. No antigen is known for it. Within one base of it there is no much larger clone, and no base qualities were kept. From a lookup of the germline V gene, CDR1 and CDR2 are MDHEN and SYDVKM. The CDR3 numbers 15 residues from cysteine through phenylalanine. The sequence is cut down to CDR3 DNA, 45 bases in frame from base 1. After removal of 7 bases from V and 7 bases from J, the junction retains 13 bases not matched to a gene.

Starting from approximately 400 ng RNA, TCR libraries were constructed with the Immunoverse kit using molecular barcoded adaptors that cover the alpha/delta and beta/gamma chains. The same RNA used for transcriptome sequencing was used for TCR library preparation. Sequencing of the TCR libraries was done on an Illumina HiSeq 4000 with 2 x 150 cycles. The study's own analysis went as follows. With MiXCR, TCR reads were aligned to human V, D, J and C references and assembled into CDR3 clonotypes, with quality filtering and error correction included. Clonotype counts and gene usage diversity were analyzed with the tcR package in R. For inspection of raw mapping reads, RNA-seq reads were mapped by STAR aligner version 2.5.3a onto GRCh37 of the human genome. To test how sequencing depth affects detected clonotypes, IR-seq fastq files were randomly downsampled with Seqtk 1.3. TCRdb reanalyzed the raw reads on its own, using fastp at Q25 for trimming and MiXCR for clone calling, and kept in-frame beta chains. Each entry merges the rows of one CDR3 protein and shows their most common DNA and genes. The V and J calls and clone size are TCRdb's, not the authors'. The sample includes more than 55,000 distinct CDR3 sequences, with about 20% observed a single time. The top ten clones comprise about 18% of the sample.

The specimen was a population of CD138-negative cells sorted from bone marrow. The sample's cell subset or site, from its label and the paper: bone marrow mononuclear cells depleted of CD138+ plasma/myeloma cells by negative magnetic selection. Here the chain combines TRBV28 and TRBJ1-5; TRBD1 fits 7 bases in the junction. The receptor comes from a donor at least 40 years old with multiple myeloma. The encoded CDR3 is CASNTGAQSFQPQHF. The nucleotides read TGTGCCAGCAATACAGGGGCGCAGTCGTTCCAGCCCCAGCATTTT.